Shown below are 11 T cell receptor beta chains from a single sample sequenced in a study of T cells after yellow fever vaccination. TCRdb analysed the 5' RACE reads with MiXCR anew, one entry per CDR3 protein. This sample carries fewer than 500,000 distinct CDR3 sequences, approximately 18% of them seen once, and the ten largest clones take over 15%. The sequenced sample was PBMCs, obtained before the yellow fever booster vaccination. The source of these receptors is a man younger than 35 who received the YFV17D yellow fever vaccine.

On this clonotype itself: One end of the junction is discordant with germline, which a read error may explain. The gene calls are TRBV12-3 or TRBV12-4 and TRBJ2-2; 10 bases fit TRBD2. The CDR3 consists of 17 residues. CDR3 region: CASSRPPGLAKTGELFF. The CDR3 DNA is TGTGCCAGCAGCCGGCCACCGGGACTAGCGAAGACCGGGGAGCTGTTTTTT.

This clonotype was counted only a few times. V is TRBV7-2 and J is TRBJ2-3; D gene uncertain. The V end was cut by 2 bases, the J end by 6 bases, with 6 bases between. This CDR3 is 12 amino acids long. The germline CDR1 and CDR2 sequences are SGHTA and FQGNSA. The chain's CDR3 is CASSLRLDTQYF. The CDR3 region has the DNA TGTGCCAGCAGCTTACGGCTTGATACGCAGTATTTT.

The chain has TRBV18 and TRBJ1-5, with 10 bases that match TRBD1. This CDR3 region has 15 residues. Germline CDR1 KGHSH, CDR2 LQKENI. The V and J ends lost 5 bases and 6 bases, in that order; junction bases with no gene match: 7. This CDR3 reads CASSVTGGQSQPQHF. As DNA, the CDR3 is TGTGCCAGCTCAGTGACAGGGGGCCAGAGTCAGCCCCAGCATTTT.

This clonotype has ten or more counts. CDR3: CASSSRNPGQGANEQFF. As DNA, the CDR3 is TGTGCCAGCAGCTCCAGGAACCCGGGACAGGGGGCTAATGAGCAGTTCTTC. The V gene is TRBV5-5, the J gene TRBJ2-1; 12 positions match TRBD1. Looked up from germline, CDR1 is SGHKS and CDR2 is YYEKEE (reference sequence). V trimming: 3 bases; J trimming: 7 bases; junction bases outside the gene matches: 11. This CDR3 is 17 amino acids long.

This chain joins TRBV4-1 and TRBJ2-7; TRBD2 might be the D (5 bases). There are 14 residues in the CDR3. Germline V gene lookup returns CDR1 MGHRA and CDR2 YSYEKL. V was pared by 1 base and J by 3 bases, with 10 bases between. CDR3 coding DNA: TGCGCCAGCAGCCAAGTAGAGGGTCTCTACGAGCAGTACTTC. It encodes CASSQVEGLYEQYF.

The CDR3 DNA follows: TGTGCCAGCAGGGGGGGCAATGAGCAGTTCTTC. Its translation is CASRGGNEQFF. V usage is TRBV6-5 and J usage is TRBJ2-1; maybe TRBD2 (6 bases). This CDR3 contains 11 residues. Germline V gene lookup returns CDR1 MNHEY and CDR2 SVGAGI. The germline V and J ends were trimmed by 6 bases and 6 bases, with 6 bases remaining between them.

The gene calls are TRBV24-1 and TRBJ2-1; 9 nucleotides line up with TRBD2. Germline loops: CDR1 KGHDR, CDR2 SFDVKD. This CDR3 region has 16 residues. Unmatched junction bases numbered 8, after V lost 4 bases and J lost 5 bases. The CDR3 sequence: CATSDHSAGGDNEQFF. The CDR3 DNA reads TGTGCCACCAGTGACCACTCGGCGGGGGGGGACAATGAGCAGTTCTTC.

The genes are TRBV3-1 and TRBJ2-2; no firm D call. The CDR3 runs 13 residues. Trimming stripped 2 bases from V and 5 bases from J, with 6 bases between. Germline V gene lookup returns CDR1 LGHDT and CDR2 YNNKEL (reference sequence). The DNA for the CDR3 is TGTGCCAGCAGCCAATCTGTTACCGGGGAGCTGTTTTTT. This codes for CASSQSVTGELFF.

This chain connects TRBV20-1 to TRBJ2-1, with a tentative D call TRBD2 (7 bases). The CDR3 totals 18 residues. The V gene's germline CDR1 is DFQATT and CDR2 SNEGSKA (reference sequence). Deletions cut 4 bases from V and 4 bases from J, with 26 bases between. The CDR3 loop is CSATGFGGGATEYNEQFF. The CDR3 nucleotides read TGCAGTGCTACAGGGTTTGGTGGGGGGGCCACAGAATACAATGAGCAGTTCTTC.

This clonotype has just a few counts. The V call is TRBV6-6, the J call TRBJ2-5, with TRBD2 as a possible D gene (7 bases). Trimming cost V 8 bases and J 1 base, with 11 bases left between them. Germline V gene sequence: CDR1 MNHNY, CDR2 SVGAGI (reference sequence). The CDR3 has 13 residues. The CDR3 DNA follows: TGTGCCAGCTGGGGGGGGCTCCAAGAGACCCAGTACTTC. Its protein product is CASWGGLQETQYF.

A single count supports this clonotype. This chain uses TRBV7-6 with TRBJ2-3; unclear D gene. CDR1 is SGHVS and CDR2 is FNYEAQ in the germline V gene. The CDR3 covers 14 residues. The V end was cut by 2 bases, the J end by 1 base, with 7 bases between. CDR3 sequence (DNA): TGTGCCAGCAGCTTAAATGGCGGCACAGATACGCAGTATTTT. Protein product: CASSLNGGTDTQYF.